These T cell receptor beta chains were read from a single sample in a study of blood T cell repertoires in COVID-19. Method: immunoSEQ multiplex PCR; TCRdb's copy keeps in-frame clones and lacks some. The table has some 200,000 clones, over 75% seen once. Sequences were obtained from peripheral blood. The receptor set was obtained from a man older than 75 with acute or convalescent COVID-19. CDR3s include the opening cysteine and the closing phenylalanine or tryptophan. Fields, in order: J gene, D gene, V gene, clone size, CDR3 protein, CDR3 DNA. The D gene is left open where the match is weak. Clone size, where shown, is once, few, many, or a class for clones that have expanded.

TRBJ2-3,TRBD2,TRBV2,NA,CASKSGRYTDTQYF,TGTGCCAGCAAAAGCGGGAGATACACAGATACGCAGTATTTT
TRBJ2-2,NA,TRBV19,once,CASSSAGNTGELFF,TGTGCCAGTAGTTCCGCAGGAAACACCGGGGAGCTGTTTTTT
TRBJ2-1,TRBD1,TRBV6-6,once,CASSLRTGGTTNEQFF,TGTGCCAGCAGCTTACGGACAGGTGGTACTACCAATGAGCAGTTCTTC
TRBJ2-2,NA,TRBV4-1,few,CASSQEGGPDTGELFF,TGCGCCAGCAGCCAAGAGGGCGGGCCAGACACCGGGGAGCTGTTTTTT
TRBJ1-1,TRBD1,TRBV19,NA,CASNQGQGFNPKTEAFF,TGTGCCAGTAATCAGGGACAGGGGTTTAACCCTAAGACTGAAGCTTTCTTT
TRBJ2-7,NA,TRBV5-5,NA,CASSLVRGEQYF,TGTGCCAGCAGCTTGGTCCGGGGCGAGCAGTACTTC
TRBJ1-1,NA,TRBV30,NA,CAWSLGGTEAFF,TGTGCCTGGAGCTTGGGGGGGACTGAAGCTTTCTTT
TRBJ2-5,TRBD2,TRBV5-6,NA,CASSYLAGVKTQYF,TGTGCCAGCAGCTATCTAGCGGGAGTAAAGACCCAGTACTTC
TRBJ1-1,NA,TRBV30,NA,CAWIRGGFNTEAFF,TGTGCCTGGATTCGGGGGGGTTTTAACACTGAAGCTTTCTTT
TRBJ2-1,NA,TRBV7-2,few,CASSFSAGWNEQFF,TGTGCCAGCAGCTTCTCGGCAGGGTGGAATGAGCAGTTCTTC
TRBJ2-3,NA,TRBV27,NA,CASSTSRGTDTQYF,TGTGCCAGCAGCACGTCACGGGGCACAGATACGCAGTATTTT
TRBJ1-1,NA,TRBV5-6,NA,CASSLVQGKNTEAFF,TGTGCCAGCAGCTTGGTCCAGGGGAAAAACACTGAAGCTTTCTTT
TRBJ1-2,NA,TRBV25-1,NA,CASSEFGGRGSGYTF,TGTGCCAGCAGTGAATTCGGGGGTAGGGGTTCTGGCTACACCTTC
TRBJ2-5,NA,TRBV7-2,NA,CASSLAWAGETQYF,TGTGCCAGCAGCTTAGCGTGGGCGGGAGAGACCCAGTACTTC
TRBJ2-1,NA,TRBV18,NA,CASSPMIRGQFF,TGTGCCAGCTCACCAATGATCAGGGGGCAGTTCTTC
TRBJ1-6,NA,TRBV27,once,CASSLGSPGRGSPLHF,TGTGCCAGCAGTTTAGGTTCCCCAGGGAGGGGGTCACCCCTCCACTTT
TRBJ1-5,TRBD1,TRBV6-5,few,CASSYDRGDQPQHF,TGTGCCAGCAGTTACGACAGGGGGGACCAGCCCCAGCATTTT
TRBJ2-3,TRBD2,TRBV7-3,NA,CASSPGTSGSTDTQYF,TGTGCCAGCAGCCCGGGGACTAGCGGGAGCACAGATACGCAGTATTTT
TRBJ2-1,TRBD2,TRBV11-2,once,CASSSRTSDEQFF,TGTGCCAGCAGCTCCCGGACTAGCGATGAGCAGTTCTTC
TRBJ2-3,NA,TRBV28,NA,CASSSHHGVTDTQYF,TGTGCCAGCAGCTCCCACCACGGTGTGACAGATACGCAGTATTTT
TRBJ2-3,NA,TRBV11-2,NA,CASSPPTDTQYF,TGTGCCAGCAGCCCCCCTACAGATACGCAGTATTTT
TRBJ2-5,TRBD2,TRBV10-3,NA,CAISESGLASETQYF,TGTGCCATCAGTGAGTCCGGACTAGCGAGTGAGACCCAGTACTTC
TRBJ2-2,NA,TRBV19,NA,CASKRTQNTGELFF,TGTGCCAGTAAGAGGACTCAGAACACCGGGGAGCTGTTTTTT
TRBJ1-5,NA,TRBV19,NA,CASSIIGGSSNQPQHF,TGTGCCAGTAGTATAATAGGGGGTTCGAGCAATCAGCCCCAGCATTTT
TRBJ2-5,NA,TRBV7-2,NA,CASSSSGTLETQYF,TGTGCCAGCAGCTCCTCCGGGACACTGGAGACCCAGTACTTC
TRBJ2-2,TRBD2,TRBV14,NA,CASSHIGLAAGELFF,TGTGCCAGCAGCCATATTGGACTAGCGGCCGGGGAGCTGTTTTTT
TRBJ2-6,TRBD1,TRBV5-1,NA,CASRPGTGGAGGANVLTF,TGCGCCAGCAGGCCCGGGACAGGGGGCGCGGGCGGGGCCAACGTCCTGACTTTC
TRBJ2-2,NA,TRBV27,NA,CASSLWASLELFF,TGTGCCAGCAGTTTATGGGCCTCCTTGGAGCTGTTTTTT
TRBJ1-3,NA,TRBV7-8,NA,CASSPREIGNTIYF,TGTGCCAGCAGCCCCCGGGAAATTGGAAACACCATATATTTT
TRBJ1-1,NA,TRBV7-9,NA,CASSQAVIDTEAFF,TGTGCCAGCAGCCAGGCCGTTATAGACACTGAAGCTTTCTTT
TRBJ2-1,NA,TRBV7-9,NA,CASSPLWGRTGEQFF,TGTGCCAGCAGCCCACTGTGGGGGCGGACGGGTGAGCAGTTCTTC
TRBJ1-5,NA,TRBV7-7,NA,CASSKSGGNQPQHF,TGTGCCAGCAGCAAGTCGGGGGGGAATCAGCCCCAGCATTTT
TRBJ1-3,NA,TRBV11-2,NA,CASSLSLAGKANTIYF,TGTGCCAGCAGCTTATCCCTGGCAGGGAAAGCAAACACCATATATTTT
TRBJ2-1,TRBD2,TRBV30,few,CAWGTSGRARSYNEQFF,TGTGCCTGGGGGACTAGCGGGAGGGCCAGGTCCTACAATGAGCAGTTCTTC
TRBJ1-3,NA,TRBV28,NA,CASSSPSSGSTIYF,TGTGCCAGCAGTTCCCCCTCGTCGGGGTCCACCATATATTTT
TRBJ2-5,TRBD1,TRBV2,NA,CASRAGTEQETQYF,TGTGCCAGCAGGGCCGGGACAGAACAAGAGACCCAGTACTTC
TRBJ1-6,NA,TRBV19,NA,CASSIGTLDSSYNSPLHF,TGTGCCAGTAGTATAGGTACCCTCGACAGCTCCTATAATTCACCCCTCCACTTT
TRBJ1-3,TRBD1,TRBV4-2,NA,CASSQDTDRAGNTIYF,TGTGCCAGCAGCCAAGATACCGACAGGGCTGGAAACACCATATATTTT
TRBJ1-3,NA,TRBV4-3,NA,CASSSHSGGGNTIYF,TGCGCCAGCAGCTCTCACTCCGGGGGTGGAAACACCATATATTTT
TRBJ1-4,NA,TRBV14,NA,CASSQAGQRGKLFF,TGTGCCAGCAGCCAAGCGGGACAAAGGGGAAAACTGTTTTTT
TRBJ2-7,NA,TRBV2,once,CASSRQYEQYF,TGTGCCAGCAGTCGACAGTACGAGCAGTACTTC
TRBJ1-2,NA,TRBV5-6,NA,CASSFQGSNYGYTF,TGTGCCAGCAGCTTTCAGGGATCTAACTATGGCTACACCTTC
TRBJ1-2,NA,TRBV7-2,once,CASSLAIGREGYGYTF,TGTGCCAGCAGCTTAGCGATCGGCAGGGAGGGCTATGGCTACACCTTC
TRBJ2-1,TRBD2,TRBV7-2,NA,CASSFSSGIINNEQFF,TGTGCCAGCAGCTTTTCTAGCGGAATAATTAACAATGAGCAGTTCTTC
TRBJ2-7,TRBD1,TRBV30,NA,CAWSPVGWGQGPYEQYF,TGTGCCTGGAGCCCTGTGGGTTGGGGACAGGGACCCTACGAGCAGTACTTC
TRBJ1-3,NA,TRBV4-1,NA,CASSPDSSRSGNTIYF,TGCGCCAGCAGCCCGGACTCCTCCCGCTCTGGAAACACCATATATTTT
TRBJ2-7,TRBD2,TRBV6-1,NA,CASSEFGGRGAYEQYF,TGTGCCAGCAGTGAATTCGGCGGGAGAGGGGCCTACGAGCAGTACTTC
TRBJ2-3,TRBD2,TRBV15,NA,CATSEGLAANTDTQYF,TGTGCCACCAGCGAGGGGCTAGCGGCGAACACAGATACGCAGTATTTT
TRBJ2-1,NA,TRBV11-3,NA,CASSLGFRVSSYNEQFF,TGTGCCAGCAGCTTAGGTTTCAGGGTGAGCTCCTACAATGAGCAGTTCTTC
TRBJ2-1,TRBD2,TRBV7-2,NA,CASSPTSGRNEQFF,TGTGCCAGCAGCCCGACTAGCGGGAGGAATGAGCAGTTCTTC
TRBJ2-7,NA,TRBV30,NA,CAWSVTSEGEQYF,TGTGCCTGGAGTGTGACTTCGGAGGGAGAGCAGTACTTC
TRBJ2-3,TRBD2,TRBV14,NA,CASSQDPRLAGTQYF,TGTGCCAGCAGCCAAGACCCAAGACTAGCGGGTACGCAGTATTTT
TRBJ2-3,TRBD2,TRBV7-2,NA,CASRISGTSVLRDTQYF,TGTGCCAGCAGAATTTCCGGGACTAGCGTTCTTCGGGATACGCAGTATTTT
TRBJ1-2,NA,TRBV7-8,NA,CASSFAPLAGGGYTF,TGTGCCAGCAGCTTTGCCCCCCTTGCCGGGGGTGGCTACACCTTC
TRBJ1-1,NA,TRBV18,NA,CASSPEVNTEAFF,TGTGCCAGCTCACCGGAGGTCAACACTGAAGCTTTCTTT
TRBJ1-2,TRBD1,TRBV29-1,NA,CSAYQGDGYTF,TGCAGCGCTTATCAGGGGGATGGCTACACCTTC
TRBJ2-5,TRBD1,TRBV7-2,NA,CASSLEGTGSETQYF,TGTGCCAGCAGCTTAGAGGGGACAGGGTCGGAGACCCAGTACTTC
TRBJ1-5,TRBD1,TRBV7-2,once,CASSWTGESNQPQHF,TGTGCCAGCAGCTGGACAGGGGAAAGCAATCAGCCCCAGCATTTT
TRBJ1-5,NA,TRBV6-5,once,CASRATGSNQPQHF,TGTGCCAGCCGGGCCACAGGAAGCAATCAGCCCCAGCATTTT
TRBJ2-2,TRBD2,TRBV2,once,CASSRSGSETGELFF,TGTGCCAGCAGCAGGAGCGGGAGTGAAACCGGGGAGCTGTTTTTT